This T cell receptor (beta chain) comes out of a study of metastatic and nonmetastatic thyroid tumors. Study in general: The comparison covered peripheral blood and tumor or nodule tissue in malignant and benign thyroid patients.

Study results and caveats: Benign nodules were reported to have significantly lower TCR beta diversity than malignant thyroid tumors, in blood and tumor.

Original handling: In papillary thyroid cancer, a distant-metastasis classifier was built using CDR3 differences across clinicopathological groups. MiXCR re-clonotyped the PCR reads for TCRdb. TCRdb's processing, not the authors', yielded these V and J calls. The sample contains 40,000 to 55,000 clones, roughly 16% of which appear only once. With 1 base removed from V and 6 bases from J, the gap between germline ends came to 10 bases. Germline lookup yields CDR1 SGHTA and CDR2 FQGTGA. The CDR3 has 14 residues. Patients were all untreated before their thyroid surgery. This clone was observed many times. The antigen is undetermined.

The J gene is TRBJ2-1, the V gene TRBV7-3, with D perhaps matching TRBD2 (5 bases). This sequence originates from a female donor with papillary thyroid cancer or a benign thyroid nodule (not recorded which). Some clones in this sample may be carry-over from other donors' samples. Sequenced: blood. The CDR3 is CASSLRASTNEQFF. The DNA of the CDR3 is TGTGCCAGCAGCTTAAGGGCTAGCACCAATGAGCAGTTCTTC.